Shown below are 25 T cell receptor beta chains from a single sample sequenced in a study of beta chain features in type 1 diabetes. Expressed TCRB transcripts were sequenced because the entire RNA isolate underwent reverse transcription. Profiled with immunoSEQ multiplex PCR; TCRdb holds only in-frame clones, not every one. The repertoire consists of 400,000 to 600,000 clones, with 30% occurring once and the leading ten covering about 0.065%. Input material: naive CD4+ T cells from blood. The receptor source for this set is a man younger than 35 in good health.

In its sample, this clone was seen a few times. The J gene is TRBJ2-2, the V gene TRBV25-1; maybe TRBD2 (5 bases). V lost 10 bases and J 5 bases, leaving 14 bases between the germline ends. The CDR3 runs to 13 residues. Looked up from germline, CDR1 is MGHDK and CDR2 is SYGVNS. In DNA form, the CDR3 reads TGTGCCATCTCGAGGGAACCGACCGGGGAGCTGTTTTTT. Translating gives CAISREPTGELFF.

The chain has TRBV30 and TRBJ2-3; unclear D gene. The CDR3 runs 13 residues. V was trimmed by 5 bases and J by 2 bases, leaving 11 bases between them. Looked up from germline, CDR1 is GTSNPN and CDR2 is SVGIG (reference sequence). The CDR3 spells CAWARSFTDTQYF. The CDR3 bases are TGTGCCTGGGCGCGGAGTTTCACAGATACGCAGTATTTT.

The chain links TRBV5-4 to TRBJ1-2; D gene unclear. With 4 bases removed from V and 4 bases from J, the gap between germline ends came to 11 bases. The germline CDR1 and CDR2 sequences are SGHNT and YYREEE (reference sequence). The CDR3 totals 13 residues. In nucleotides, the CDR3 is TGTGCCAGCAGCACCCTAGAGGGCTATGGCTACACCTTC. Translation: CASSTLEGYGYTF.

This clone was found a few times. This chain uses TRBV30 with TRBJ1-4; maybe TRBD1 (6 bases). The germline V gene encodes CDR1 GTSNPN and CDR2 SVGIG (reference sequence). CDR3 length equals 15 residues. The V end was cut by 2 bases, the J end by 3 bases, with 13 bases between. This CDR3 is CAWSPLDRPNEKLFF. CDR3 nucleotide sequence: TGTGCCTGGAGTCCCCTGGACAGACCTAATGAAAAACTGTTTTTT.

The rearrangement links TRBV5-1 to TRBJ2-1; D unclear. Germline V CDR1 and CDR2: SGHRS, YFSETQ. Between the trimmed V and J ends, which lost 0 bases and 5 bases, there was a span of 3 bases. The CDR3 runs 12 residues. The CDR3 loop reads CASSLEDNEQFF. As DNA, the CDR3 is TGCGCCAGCAGCTTGGAGGACAATGAGCAGTTCTTC.

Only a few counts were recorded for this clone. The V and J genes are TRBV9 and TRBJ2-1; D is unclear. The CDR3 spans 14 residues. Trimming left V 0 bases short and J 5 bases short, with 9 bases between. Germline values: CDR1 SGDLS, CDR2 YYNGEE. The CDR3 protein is CASSVASSHNEQFF. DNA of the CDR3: TGTGCCAGCAGCGTAGCGTCGAGCCACAATGAGCAGTTCTTC.

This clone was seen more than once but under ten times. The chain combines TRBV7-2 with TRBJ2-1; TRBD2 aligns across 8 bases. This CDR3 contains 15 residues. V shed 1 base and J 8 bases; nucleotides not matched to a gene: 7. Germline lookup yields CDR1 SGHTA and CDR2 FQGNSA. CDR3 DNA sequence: TGTGCCAGCAGCTTAGGGAAGCGGGAGATGTATGAGCAGTTCTTC. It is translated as CASSLGKREMYEQFF.

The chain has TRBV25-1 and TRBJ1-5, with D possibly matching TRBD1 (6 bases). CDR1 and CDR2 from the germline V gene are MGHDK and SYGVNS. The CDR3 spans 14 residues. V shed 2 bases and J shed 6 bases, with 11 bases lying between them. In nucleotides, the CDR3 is TGTGCCAGCAGTGAACGACAGGAGTCTCAGCCCCAGCATTTT. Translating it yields CASSERQESQPQHF.

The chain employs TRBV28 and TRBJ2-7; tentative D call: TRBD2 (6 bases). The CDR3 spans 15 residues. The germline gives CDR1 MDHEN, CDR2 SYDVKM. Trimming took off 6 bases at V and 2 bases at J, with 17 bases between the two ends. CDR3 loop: CASSVGSSGPYEQYF. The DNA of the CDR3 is TGTGCCAGCAGCGTCGGTAGTAGCGGCCCCTACGAGCAGTACTTC.

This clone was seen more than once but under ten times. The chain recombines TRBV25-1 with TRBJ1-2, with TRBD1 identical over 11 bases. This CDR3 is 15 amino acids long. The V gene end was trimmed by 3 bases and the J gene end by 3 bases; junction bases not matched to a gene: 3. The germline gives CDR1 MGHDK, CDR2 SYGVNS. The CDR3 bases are TGTGCCAGCAGTGACCCGGGACAGGGGGACTATGGCTACACCTTC. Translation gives CASSDPGQGDYGYTF.

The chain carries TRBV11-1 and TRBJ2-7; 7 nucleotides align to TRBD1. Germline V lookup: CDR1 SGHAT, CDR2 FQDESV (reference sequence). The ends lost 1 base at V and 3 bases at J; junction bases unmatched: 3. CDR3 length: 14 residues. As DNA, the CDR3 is TGTGCCAGCAGCTTAGACAGGGGTAACTACGAGCAGTACTTC. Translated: CASSLDRGNYEQYF.

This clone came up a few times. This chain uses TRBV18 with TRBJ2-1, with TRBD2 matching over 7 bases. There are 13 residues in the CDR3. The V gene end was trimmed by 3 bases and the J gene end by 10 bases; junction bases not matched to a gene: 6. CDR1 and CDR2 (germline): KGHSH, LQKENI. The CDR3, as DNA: TGTGCCAGCTCACCTCCCGCGGGAGAGGAGCAGTTCTTC. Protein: CASSPPAGEEQFF.

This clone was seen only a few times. CDR3 sequence: CAWSWDSPSDGYTF. CDR3 in DNA: TGTGCCTGGAGCTGGGACTCACCGAGCGATGGCTACACCTTC. The rearrangement links TRBV30 to TRBJ1-2; a possible D gene is TRBD1 (5 bases). Germline V gene lookup returns CDR1 GTSNPN and CDR2 SVGIG (reference sequence). Trimming stripped 3 bases from V and 6 bases from J, with 17 bases between. CDR3 size: 14 residues.

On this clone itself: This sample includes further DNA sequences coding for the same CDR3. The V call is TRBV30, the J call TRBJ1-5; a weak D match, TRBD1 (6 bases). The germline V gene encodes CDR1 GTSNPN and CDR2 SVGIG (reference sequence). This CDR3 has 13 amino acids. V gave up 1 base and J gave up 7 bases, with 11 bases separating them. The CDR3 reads CAWSGQENQPQHF. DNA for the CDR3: TGTGCCTGGAGTGGACAGGAAAACCAGCCCCAGCATTTT. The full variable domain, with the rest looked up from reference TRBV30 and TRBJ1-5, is SQTIHQWPATLVQPVGSPLSLECTVEGTSNPNLYWYRQAAGRGLQLLFYSVGIGQISSEVPQNLSASRPQDRQFILSSKKLLLSDSGFYLCAWSGQENQPQHFGDGTRLSIL.

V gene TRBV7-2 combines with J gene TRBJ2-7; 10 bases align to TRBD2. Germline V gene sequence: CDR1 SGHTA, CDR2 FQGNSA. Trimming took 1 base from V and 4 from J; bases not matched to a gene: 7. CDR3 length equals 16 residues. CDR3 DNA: TGTGCCAGCAGCTTAGGGATAGCGGGAGGAGTATACGAGCAGTACTTC. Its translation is CASSLGIAGGVYEQYF.

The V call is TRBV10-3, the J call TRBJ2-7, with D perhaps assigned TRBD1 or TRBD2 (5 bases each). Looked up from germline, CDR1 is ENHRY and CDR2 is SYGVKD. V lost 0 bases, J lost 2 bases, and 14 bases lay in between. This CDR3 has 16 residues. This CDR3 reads CAISESTGPHPYEQYF. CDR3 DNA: TGTGCCATCAGTGAGTCTACGGGACCCCACCCCTACGAGCAGTACTTC.

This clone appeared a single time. The CDR3 DNA sequence: TGTGCCGTTGACAGGGGACTAGCGGGAGGTTGGAGCCAGTACTTC. Residues: CAVDRGLAGGWSQYF. The rearrangement links TRBV30 to TRBJ2-5, with 15 nucleotides matching TRBD2. Trimming at V came to 8 bases and at J to 10 bases, leaving 14 bases not matched to a gene. Germline V gene lookup returns CDR1 GTSNPN and CDR2 SVGIG (reference sequence). The CDR3 is 15 residues long.

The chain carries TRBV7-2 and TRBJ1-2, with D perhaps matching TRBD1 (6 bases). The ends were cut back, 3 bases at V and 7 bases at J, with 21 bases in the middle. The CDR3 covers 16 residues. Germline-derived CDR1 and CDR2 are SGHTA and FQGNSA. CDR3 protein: CASSFNPQGLNGGYTF. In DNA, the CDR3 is TGTGCCAGCAGCTTCAATCCTCAGGGGCTGAATGGTGGCTACACCTTC.

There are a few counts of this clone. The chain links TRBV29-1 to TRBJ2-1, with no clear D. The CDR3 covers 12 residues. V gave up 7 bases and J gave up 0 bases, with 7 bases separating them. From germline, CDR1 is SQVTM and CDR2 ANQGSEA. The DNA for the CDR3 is TGCAGCGGTAGCAACTCCTACAATGAGCAGTTCTTC. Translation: CSGSNSYNEQFF.

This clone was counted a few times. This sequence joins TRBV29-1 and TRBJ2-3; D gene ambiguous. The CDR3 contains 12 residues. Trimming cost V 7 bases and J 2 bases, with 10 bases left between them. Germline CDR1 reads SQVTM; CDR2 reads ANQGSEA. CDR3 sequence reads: CSAGPPTDTQYF. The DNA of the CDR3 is TGCAGCGCCGGGCCCCCCACAGATACGCAGTATTTT.

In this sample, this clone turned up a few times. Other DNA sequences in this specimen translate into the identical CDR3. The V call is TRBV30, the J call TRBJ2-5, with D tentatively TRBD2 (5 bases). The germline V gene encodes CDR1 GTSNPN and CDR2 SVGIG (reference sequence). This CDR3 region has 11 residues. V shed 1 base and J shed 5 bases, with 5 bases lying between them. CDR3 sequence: CAWSAGETQYF. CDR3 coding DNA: TGTGCCTGGAGTGCGGGGGAGACCCAGTACTTC.

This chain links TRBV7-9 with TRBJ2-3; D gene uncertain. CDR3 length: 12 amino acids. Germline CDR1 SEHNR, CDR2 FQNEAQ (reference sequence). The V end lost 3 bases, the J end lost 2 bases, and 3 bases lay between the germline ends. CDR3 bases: TGTGCCAGCAGCTTGATCACAGATACGCAGTATTTT. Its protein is CASSLITDTQYF.

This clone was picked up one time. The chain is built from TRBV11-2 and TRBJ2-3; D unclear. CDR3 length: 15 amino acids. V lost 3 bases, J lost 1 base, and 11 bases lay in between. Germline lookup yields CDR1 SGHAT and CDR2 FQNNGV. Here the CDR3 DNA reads TGTGCCAGCAGCTTGGGCCCGAGAGGCACAGATACGCAGTATTTT. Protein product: CASSLGPRGTDTQYF.

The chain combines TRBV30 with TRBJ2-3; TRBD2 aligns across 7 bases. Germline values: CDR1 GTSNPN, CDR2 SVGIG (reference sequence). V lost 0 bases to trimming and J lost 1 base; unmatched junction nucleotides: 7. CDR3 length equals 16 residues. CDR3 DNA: TGTGCCTGGAGTGTATCGTTCGCGGGAGGCACAGATACGCAGTATTTT. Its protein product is CAWSVSFAGGTDTQYF.

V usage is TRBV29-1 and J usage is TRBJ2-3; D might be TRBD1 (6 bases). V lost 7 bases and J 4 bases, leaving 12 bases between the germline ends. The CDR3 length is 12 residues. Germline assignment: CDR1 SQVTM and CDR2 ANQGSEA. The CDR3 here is CSATGSADTQYF. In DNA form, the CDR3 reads TGCAGCGCTACAGGGAGCGCAGATACGCAGTATTTT.